The text below deals with one T cell receptor (beta chain). These data originate in a study of blood T cell repertoires in COVID-19. Study overall: There were acute and convalescent COVID-19 samples, and they came from the United States, Italy and Spain. Sources were T cells, B-cell-depleted T cells, or PBMCs; the material itself was cDNA or gDNA.

Per the study methods: Amplification of reference gene primers was used by the study to estimate nucleated cell counts. Profiling relied on immunoSEQ multiplex PCR, and the TCRdb table lists in-frame clones only, not all of them. D and trimming come from the DNA, and the V and J calls and clone size come from that table. The sample carries about 100,000 clones, 70% to 80% recorded once. This receptor was taken from a woman aged 70 to 79 with acute or convalescent COVID-19. The sequenced material came from peripheral blood.

The CDR3 here is CASSDGGTVVTDTQYF. In DNA form, the CDR3 reads TGTGCCAGCAGTGATGGGGGGACAGTAGTGACTGATACGCAGTATTTT. The J gene is TRBJ2-3, the V gene TRBV6-1; a weak D match, TRBD1 (7 bases). Trimming removed 3 bases at V and 6 bases at J, with 19 bases between. Germline loops: CDR1 MNHNS, CDR2 SASEGT. This CDR3 comprises 16 residues.